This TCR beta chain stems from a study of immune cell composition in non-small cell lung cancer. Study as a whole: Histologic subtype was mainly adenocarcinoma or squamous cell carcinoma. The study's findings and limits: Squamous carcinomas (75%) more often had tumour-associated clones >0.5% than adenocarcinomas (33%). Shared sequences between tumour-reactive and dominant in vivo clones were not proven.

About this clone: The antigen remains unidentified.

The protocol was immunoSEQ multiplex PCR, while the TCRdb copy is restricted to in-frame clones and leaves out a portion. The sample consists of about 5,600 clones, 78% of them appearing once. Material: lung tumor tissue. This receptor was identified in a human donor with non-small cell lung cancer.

In DNA form, the CDR3 reads TGTGCCAGCAGCCCCCCCCGCGATCTCTATGGCTACACCTTC. This encodes CASSPPRDLYGYTF. The chain has TRBV7-9 and TRBJ1-2, with unresolved D. The CDR3 has 14 amino acids. CDR1 and CDR2 from the germline V gene are SEHNR and FQNEAQ (reference sequence). The V end lost 5 bases, the J end lost 4 bases, and 14 bases lay between the germline ends.